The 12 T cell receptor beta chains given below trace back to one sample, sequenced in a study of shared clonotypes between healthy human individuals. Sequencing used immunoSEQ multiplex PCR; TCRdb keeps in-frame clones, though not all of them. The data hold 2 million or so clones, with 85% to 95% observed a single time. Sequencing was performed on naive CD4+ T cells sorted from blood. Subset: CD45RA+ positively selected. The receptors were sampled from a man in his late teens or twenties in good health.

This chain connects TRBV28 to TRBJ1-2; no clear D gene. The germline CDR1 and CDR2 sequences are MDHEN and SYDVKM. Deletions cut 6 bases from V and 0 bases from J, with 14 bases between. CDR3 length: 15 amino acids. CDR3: CASRPITRANYGYTF. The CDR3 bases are TGTGCCAGCAGACCCATCACAAGAGCTAACTATGGCTACACCTTC.

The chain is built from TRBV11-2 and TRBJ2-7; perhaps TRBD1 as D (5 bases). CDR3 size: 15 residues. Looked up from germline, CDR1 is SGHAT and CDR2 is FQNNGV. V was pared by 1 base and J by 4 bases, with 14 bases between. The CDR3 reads CASSLGRGIPYEQYF. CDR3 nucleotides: TGTGCCAGCAGCTTAGGTAGGGGCATACCTTACGAGCAGTACTTC.

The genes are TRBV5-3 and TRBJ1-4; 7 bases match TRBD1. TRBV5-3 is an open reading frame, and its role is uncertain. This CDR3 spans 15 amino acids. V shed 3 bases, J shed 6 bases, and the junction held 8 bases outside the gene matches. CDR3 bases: TGTGCCAGAAGCTGCCGACAGGGTTGGGATGAAAAACTGTTTTTT. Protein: CARSCRQGWDEKLFF.

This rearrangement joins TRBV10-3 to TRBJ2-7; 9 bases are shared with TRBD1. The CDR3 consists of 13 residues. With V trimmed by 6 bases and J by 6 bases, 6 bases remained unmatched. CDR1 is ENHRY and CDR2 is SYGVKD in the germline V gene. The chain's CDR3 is CAIRPGQGSEQYF. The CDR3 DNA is TGTGCCATCAGACCGGGACAGGGATCCGAGCAGTACTTC.

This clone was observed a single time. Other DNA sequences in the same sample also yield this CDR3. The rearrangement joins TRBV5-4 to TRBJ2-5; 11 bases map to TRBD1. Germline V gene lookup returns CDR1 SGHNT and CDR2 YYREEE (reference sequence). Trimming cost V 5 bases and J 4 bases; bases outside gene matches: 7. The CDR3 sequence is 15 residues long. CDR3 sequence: CASSFPGQGGETQYF. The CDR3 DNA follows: TGTGCCAGCAGTTTTCCGGGACAGGGGGGAGAGACCCAGTACTTC.

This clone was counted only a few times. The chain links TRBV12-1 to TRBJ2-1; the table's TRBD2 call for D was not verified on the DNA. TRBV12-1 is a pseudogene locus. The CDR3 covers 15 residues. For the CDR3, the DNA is TGTGCCGACCGCCCGTGGCCGGGGGGGCACAATGAGCAGTTCTTC. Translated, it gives CADRPWPGGHNEQFF.

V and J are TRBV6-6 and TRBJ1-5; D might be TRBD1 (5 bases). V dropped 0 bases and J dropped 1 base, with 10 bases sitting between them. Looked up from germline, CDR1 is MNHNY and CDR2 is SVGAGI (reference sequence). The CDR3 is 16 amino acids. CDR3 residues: CASSYSKGHSNQPQHF. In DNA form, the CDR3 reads TGTGCCAGCAGTTACTCAAAGGGGCACAGCAATCAGCCCCAGCATTTT.

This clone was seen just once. CDR3 nucleotides: TGCGCCAGCAGTCGACAGGGGAATGAGGGAAACACCATATATTTT. As protein: CASSRQGNEGNTIYF. The V and J genes are TRBV10-2 and TRBJ1-3, with 8 bases identical to TRBD1. The trim removed 5 bases at V and 4 bases at J, leaving 7 bases unmatched. The length of the CDR3 is 15 residues. Germline V gene sequence: CDR1 WSHSY, CDR2 SAAADI.

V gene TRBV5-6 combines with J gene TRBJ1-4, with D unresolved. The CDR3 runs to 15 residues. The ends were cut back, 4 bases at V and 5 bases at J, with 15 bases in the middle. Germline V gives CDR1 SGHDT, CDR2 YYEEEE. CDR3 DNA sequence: TGTGCCAGCAGCCTGGTCGCAGGCCGCAATGAAAAACTGTTTTTT. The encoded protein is CASSLVAGRNEKLFF.

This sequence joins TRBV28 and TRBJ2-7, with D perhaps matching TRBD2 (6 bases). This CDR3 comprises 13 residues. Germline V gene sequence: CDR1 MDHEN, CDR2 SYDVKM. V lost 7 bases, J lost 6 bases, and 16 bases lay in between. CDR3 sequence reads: CASTRRREGEQYF. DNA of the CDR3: TGTGCCAGCACGAGACGGCGGGAAGGCGAGCAGTACTTC.

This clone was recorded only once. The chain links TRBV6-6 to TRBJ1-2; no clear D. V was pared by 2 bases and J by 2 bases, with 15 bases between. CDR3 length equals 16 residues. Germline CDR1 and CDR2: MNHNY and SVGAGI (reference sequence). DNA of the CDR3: TGTGCCAGCAGTTACCGAACCGACACGTACAACTATGGCTACACCTTC. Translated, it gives CASSYRTDTYNYGYTF.

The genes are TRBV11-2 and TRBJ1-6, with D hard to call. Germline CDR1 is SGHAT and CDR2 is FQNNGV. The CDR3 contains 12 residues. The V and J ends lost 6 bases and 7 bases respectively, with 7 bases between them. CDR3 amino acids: CASSRLNSPLHF. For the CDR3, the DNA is TGTGCCAGCAGTCGCCTCAATTCACCCCTCCACTTT.